These T cell receptor beta chains were read from a single sample in a study of cytomegalovirus exposure and HLA in healthy donors. Clones were read by immunoSEQ multiplex PCR, and TCRdb kept only the in-frame ones, dropping some. The data contain about 74,000 clones, about 93% of them singletons. The material sequenced was PBMCs. Every receptor here comes from a man between 18 and 29 years old in good health and CMV-seropositive. Each CDR3 is given with its conserved first and last residue. Each record gives: V gene, J gene, D gene, clone size, CDR3 DNA, CDR3 protein. A D gene is named only where the DNA matches it firmly. Not every row has a clone size; where given, it reads once, few, many or a size class.

>TRBV4-1|TRBJ2-7|.|.
TGCGCCAGCAGCCAAGAAGTGGGGGCCGGCCTCACTTACGAGCAGTACTTC
CASSQEVGAGLTYEQYF
>TRBV29-1|TRBJ2-3|.|.
TGCAGCGTTGTACGCGGGGGCACAGATACGCAGTATTTT
CSVVRGGTDTQYF
>TRBV28|TRBJ1-2|TRBD1|.
TGTGCCAGCAGTCCTCAGGGGGCACATGGCTACACCTTC
CASSPQGAHGYTF
>TRBV19|TRBJ2-1|TRBD2|.
TGTGCCAGTAGTAAACCCGGTACTAGCGGGAACAATGAGCAGTTCTTC
CASSKPGTSGNNEQFF
>TRBV5-1|TRBJ2-3|TRBD1|.
TGCGCCAGCAGCTTGGGGGGACAGGGGTACACAGATACGCAGTATTTT
CASSLGGQGYTDTQYF
>TRBV5-1|TRBJ2-7|.|once
TGCGCCAGCAGCTTGGCGACAGGGACTTCGGCCTACGAGCAGTACTTC
CASSLATGTSAYEQYF
>TRBV9|TRBJ2-7|TRBD1|once
TGTGCCAGCAGCCCCGGGACAGGGATATACGAGCAGTACTTC
CASSPGTGIYEQYF
>TRBV11-2|TRBJ2-7|.|.
TGTGCCAGCAGCTTAGCCCCCTCACAGGGTCAACTCTCCTACGAGCAGTACTTC
CASSLAPSQGQLSYEQYF
>TRBV2|TRBJ2-5|TRBD2|.
TGTGCCAGCTCGGGGGGAGAGACCCAGTACTTC
CASSGGETQYF
>TRBV27|TRBJ2-1|TRBD2|.
TGTGCCAGCAAAAGAGCGGGAGGGGGGTATGAGCAGTTCTTC
CASKRAGGGYEQFF
>TRBV15|TRBJ2-3|.|.
TGTGCCACCAGCGAGGGCAGCGAAGATACGCAGTATTTT
CATSEGSEDTQYF
>TRBV7-9|TRBJ2-1|TRBD1|once
TGTGCCAGCAGCTTGGACAGGGAATTTGATGAGCAGTTCTTC
CASSLDREFDEQFF
>TRBV30|TRBJ2-1|TRBD2|.
TGTGCCTGGAGTGGGACGGGACTAGCGGGAGCGGGCATCTACAATGAGCAGTTCTTC
CAWSGTGLAGAGIYNEQFF
>TRBV11-3|TRBJ2-2|.|.
TGTGCCAGCAGCTCTTACGTGACTCCCGGGGAGCTGTTTTTT
CASSSYVTPGELFF
>TRBV5-6|TRBJ2-3|TRBD2|.
TGTGCCAGCAGCAGCTGGACTAGCGGGAGCACAGATACGCAGTATTTT
CASSSWTSGSTDTQYF
>TRBV15|TRBJ2-1|.|.
TGTGCCACCAGCACCGCGGGACTTACCTTCAATGAGCAGTTCTTC
CATSTAGLTFNEQFF
>TRBV2|TRBJ2-5|TRBD2|.
TGTGCCAGCAGTGAATTGCGATCGTTCACTAGCGGGAGGGCGGGACAAGAGACCCAGTACTTC
CASSELRSFTSGRAGQETQYF
>TRBV7-3|TRBJ1-2|.|.
TGTGCCAGCAGCTTAGACCAGGGCCTCGGGCGTGGCTACACCTTC
CASSLDQGLGRGYTF
>TRBV5-1|TRBJ1-1|.|.
TGCGCCAGCAGCTTTTCGGGGGGGCTGAACACTGAAGCTTTCTTT
CASSFSGGLNTEAFF
>TRBV28|TRBJ2-7|.|once
TGTGCCAGCAGGACGAACAGGGACGAGCAGTACTTC
CASRTNRDEQYF
>TRBV6-4|TRBJ2-3|TRBD2|.
TGTGCCAGCAGTGAAATGAGCGGGGGCACAGATACGCAGTATTTT
CASSEMSGGTDTQYF
>TRBV5-1|TRBJ2-3|.|.
TGCGCCAGCAGCCCGACAGGCGGGAGCACAGATACGCAGTATTTT
CASSPTGGSTDTQYF
>TRBV10-3|TRBJ2-5|.|.
TGTGCCATCAGTGGTGCGGGAGAGACCCAGTACTTC
CAISGAGETQYF
>TRBV11-1|TRBJ1-1|TRBD1|.
TGTGCCAGCAGCTTGGGACAGCTTAACACTGAAGCTTTCTTT
CASSLGQLNTEAFF
>TRBV4-1|TRBJ2-7|TRBD2|.
TGCGCCAGCAGCCAAGGGAGGGAGGGGTACGAGCAGTACTTC
CASSQGREGYEQYF
>TRBV7-9|TRBJ1-2|TRBD1|few
TGTGCCAGCAGTTCCCCCTTCTCGGACAGGGTAAATGGCTACACCTTC
CASSSPFSDRVNGYTF
>TRBV28|TRBJ2-1|TRBD1|.
TGTGCCAGCAGTCCCGCGCCACTTCCGGGACAGGCCAACAATGAGCAGTTCTTC
CASSPAPLPGQANNEQFF
>TRBV29-1|TRBJ2-1|TRBD2|once
TGCAGCGTCCAAGGTGGGACTAGCGGGAGAAAGGCGTACAATGAGCAGTTCTTC
CSVQGGTSGRKAYNEQFF
>TRBV5-1|TRBJ1-1|.|once
TGCGCCAGCAGCGAGACCAGGGGATTAAGAACTGAAGCTTTCTTT
CASSETRGLRTEAFF
>TRBV28|TRBJ2-7|TRBD1|.
TGTGCCAGCAGTCCCGGGACAGGGTTCCACGAGCAGTACTTC
CASSPGTGFHEQYF
>TRBV6-1|TRBJ2-7|TRBD1|.
TGTGCCAGCAGTTTCGACAGGGGTACCTACGAGCAGTACTTC
CASSFDRGTYEQYF
>TRBV6-5|TRBJ2-3|.|.
TGTGCCAGCAGTAGAGATACCACAGATACGCAGTATTTT
CASSRDTTDTQYF
>TRBV18|TRBJ2-3|.|.
TGTGCCAGCTCACTGGCAGGGGGCACAGATACGCAGTATTTT
CASSLAGGTDTQYF
>TRBV30|TRBJ1-4|.|.
TGTGCCTGGAGGGCCCCTCTTGGCCCAAAACTGTTTTTT
CAWRAPLGPKLFF